This T cell receptor (beta chain) appears in the sequencing data of a study of blood T cell repertoires in COVID-19. Note on this clone: The sample holds other DNA sequences that translate to the same CDR3.

Using immunoSEQ multiplex PCR, the repertoire was profiled, and TCRdb retains in-frame clones only, with some absent. The data show more than 95,000 clones, about 91% seen once. CDR1 SGHTA and CDR2 FQGTGA come from the germline V gene. V dropped 3 bases and J dropped 1 base, with 6 bases sitting between them. The CDR3 runs to 13 residues. Sequenced: peripheral blood. The chain carries TRBV7-3 and TRBJ1-1; D is undetermined. The clonotype was recovered from a human donor in a cohort sampled during active COVID-19. The CDR3 is CASSFSGNTEAFF. DNA of the CDR3: TGTGCCAGCAGCTTTTCGGGGAACACTGAAGCTTTCTTT.